This TCR beta chain was captured by sequencing in a study of T cells after yellow fever vaccination. As for the study in general: For low cell numbers, libraries were made with SMART-Seq v4 Ultra Low Input. Findings of the study overall: The secondary response peaked faster, at day 5 versus 15, but was weaker. The CD4 and CD8 compartments had a small share of their clonotypes in common.

This CDR3 has 16 residues. V lost 4 bases, J lost 7 bases, and 23 bases lay in between. Germline loops: CDR1 SGHRS, CDR2 YFSETQ. This clonotype was counted a few times. Its specificity is unknown. For TCR, cDNA came from 5'RACE template switching, which added a universal primer site and UMIs. TCRdb itself ran the 5' RACE reads through MiXCR, one entry per CDR3 protein. Among some 300,000 distinct CDR3 sequences listed, approximately 10% were seen once. This sequence was found in a young man who received the YFV17D yellow fever vaccine. The rearrangement uses TRBV5-1 and TRBJ1-1; the D gene is possibly TRBD1 (5 bases). Source: CD4+ T cells sorted from PBMCs, taken 5 days after the yellow fever booster vaccination. CDR3 region: CASSMGLKGRFLEAFF. In nucleotides, the CDR3 is TGCGCCAGCAGCATGGGGCTGAAGGGTCGATTCCTTGAAGCTTTCTTT.